The 2 T cell receptor beta chains listed next were all sequenced from one sample in a study of shared clonotypes between healthy human individuals (dated by TCRdb to 2018 to 2020). The library was built by means of the immunoSEQ multiplex PCR assay. TCRdb holds this immuneACCESS table with in-frame rearrangements only. Some clones are missing; in checked studies, unresolved V genes explain under half, and the rest has no known cause. The sample table shows approximately 2.1 million clones, and roughly 93% are seen once. The top ten clones comprise about 0.41% of the sample. The sample was naive CD4+ T cells from PBMCs. Taken with the paper, the label for cell subset or site translates to: CD45RA+ positively selected. The receptors stem from a man aged 18 to 30 in good health. Some clones in this sample may be carry-over from other donors' samples.

The V call is TRBV18, the J call TRBJ2-3, with D tentatively TRBD1 (5 bases). This CDR3 contains 15 residues. From germline, CDR1 is KGHSH and CDR2 LQKENI. V dropped 3 bases and J dropped 2 bases, with 12 bases sitting between them. The CDR3 nucleotides are TGTGCCAGCTCACCTACTCAGGGTAACACAGATACGCAGTATTTT. This translates into CASSPTQGNTDTQYF.

The chain recombines TRBV11-3 with TRBJ2-5; 13 nucleotides match TRBD2. V shed 5 bases, J shed 3 bases, and the junction held 6 bases outside the gene matches. This CDR3 contains 16 residues. Germline CDR1 reads SGHNT; CDR2 reads YENEEA. The CDR3 sequence: CASSRGLAGEEETQYF. The DNA for the CDR3 is TGTGCCAGCAGCCGCGGACTAGCGGGAGAGGAAGAGACCCAGTACTTC.